This T cell receptor (beta chain) emerged from a study of blood T cell repertoires in COVID-19. Whole-study context: COVID-19 samples, acute and convalescent, were from the United States, Italy and Spain. T cells, B-cell-depleted T cells, or PBMCs provided the cDNA or gDNA that served as material.

In the authors' methods: Amplifying reference gene primers gave estimates of nucleated cell counts. Clones were sequenced by immunoSEQ multiplex PCR, and TCRdb holds only the in-frame ones, with some missing. The V and J calls and clone size were taken over from that table, and D and trimming were inferred from the DNA. The sample gives about 140,000 clones, approximately 87% of which show up once; 3.5% to 5.5% is in the top ten. The CDR3 is 13 amino acids. Germline V lookup: CDR1 SGHRS, CDR2 YFSETQ. Germline trimming cut 3 bases from V and 9 bases from J; bases unmatched to any gene: 5. The receptor's source is a woman in her forties with acute or convalescent COVID-19. The sample taken for sequencing was peripheral blood. The chain has TRBV5-1 and TRBJ2-1; 8 bases align to TRBD2. The CDR3 reads CASSSGGPGEQFF. CDR3 nucleotide sequence: TGCGCCAGCAGCTCGGGGGGGCCTGGTGAGCAGTTCTTC.